The 20 T cell receptor beta chains below all came from one sample that was sequenced in a study of Graves' ophthalmopathy and Graves' hyperthyroidism (dated by TCRdb to 2016 to 2019). The listed sequencing device is Illumina HiSeq 2000. For repertoire sequencing, TCR beta CDR3 regions were amplified from RNA transcripts. The first round was an RT-PCR using HTBI primers with the Qiagen OneStep RT-PCR kit, and this first round was followed by a second-round multiplex PCR, then size selection and purification. Using fastp trimming at Q25 and MiXCR clonotype assembly, TCRdb reanalyzed the public sequencing data and kept in-frame beta chains. Each entry merges the rows of one CDR3 protein and shows their most common DNA and genes. Recorded for this sample are around 400,000 distinct CDR3 sequences; around 21% of them occurred a single time. Together, the top ten hold approximately 3.2% of the sample.

Sequencing was performed on peripheral blood. The receptors originated from a woman aged 18-35 years with stable Graves' hyperthyroidism. Donor details come from another sample of the same person, matched by shared clones.

The chain carries TRBV29-1 and TRBJ1-1; D may be TRBD1 (6 bases). The CDR3 extends over 13 amino acids. CDR1 and CDR2 (germline): SQVTM, ANQGSEA. With 7 bases removed from V and 1 base from J, the gap between germline ends came to 13 bases. The CDR3 sequence: CSASTGTNTEAFF. The CDR3 nucleotides are TGCAGCGCTTCGACAGGCACGAACACTGAAGCTTTCTTT.

This clonotype was seen many times. The rearrangement links TRBV28 to TRBJ1-1, with unresolved D. The V end was cut by 6 bases, the J end by 7 bases, with 12 bases between. CDR3 length: 12 amino acids. CDR1 MDHEN and CDR2 SYDVKM come from the germline V gene. The CDR3: CASSPATREAFF. The CDR3 nucleotides read TGTGCCAGCAGCCCAGCAACACGTGAAGCTTTCTTT. The full variable domain, completed using reference TRBV28 and TRBJ1-1, is DVKVTQSSRYLVKRTGEKVFLECVQDMDHENMFWYRQDPGLGLRLIYFSYDVKMKEKGDIPEGYSVSREKKERFSLILESASTNQTSMYLCASSPATREAFFGQGTRLTVV.

In the case of this clonotype: A much larger clone is a single base away; this may be a read error. The rearrangement uses TRBV7-2 and TRBJ1-3; D ambiguous. CDR1 SGHTA and CDR2 FQGNSA come from the germline V gene. The V end was cut by 3 bases, the J end by 6 bases, with 3 bases between. CDR3 length: 11 residues. The CDR3 DNA follows: TGTGCCAGCAGCTTTGCAAACACCATATATTTT. It yields the protein CASSFANTIYF.

This clonotype was observed at least ten times. This chain connects TRBV4-2 to TRBJ2-5; D is ambiguous. The CDR3 covers 16 residues. V gave up 0 bases and J gave up 1 base, with 12 bases separating them. CDR1 LGHNA and CDR2 YNFKEQ come from the germline V gene. The CDR3 protein is CASSQEVRLGQETQYF. CDR3 DNA sequence: TGTGCCAGCAGCCAAGAGGTCCGACTGGGCCAAGAGACCCAGTACTTC.

This clonotype was seen more than once but under ten times. This chain joins TRBV6-1 and TRBJ2-7, with 8 nucleotides matching TRBD2. Trimming took 7 bases from V and 8 from J; bases not matched to a gene: 7. The CDR3 covers 12 residues. Per the germline V gene, CDR1 is MNHNS and CDR2 is SASEGT. DNA of the CDR3: TGTGCCAGCACCCGGGGGGGGGGGAAGCAGTACTTC. It translates to CASTRGGGKQYF.

At least ten counts were recorded for this clonotype. The V call is TRBV28, the J call TRBJ2-5, with TRBD1 matching 7 bases. Germline trimming cut 6 bases from V and 7 bases from J; bases unmatched to any gene: 11. Germline CDR1 is MDHEN and CDR2 is SYDVKM. The CDR3 sequence is 14 residues long. The CDR3 protein is CASSTGTDYLTQYF. The CDR3 DNA sequence: TGTGCCAGCAGCACTGGGACAGACTACCTGACCCAGTACTTC.

As to this clonotype: This may stem from a read error, because a much larger clone lies one nucleotide away. This chain uses TRBV5-1 with TRBJ2-7; D is possibly TRBD1 or TRBD2 (5 bases each). The V end was cut by 0 bases, the J end by 4 bases, with 20 bases between. The CDR3 loop spans 17 amino acids. From germline, CDR1 is SGHRS and CDR2 YFSETQ. CDR3 protein: CASSLAPRDQSPYEQYV. CDR3 nucleotide sequence: TGCGCCAGCAGCTTGGCCCCTCGGGACCAATCTCCATACGAGCAGTACGTC.

The V gene is TRBV27, the J gene TRBJ1-5; D is unclear. This CDR3 is built from 14 residues. The germline V and J ends were trimmed by 2 bases and 3 bases, with 8 bases remaining between them. Germline-derived CDR1 and CDR2 are MNHEY and SMNVEV (reference sequence). The DNA for the CDR3 is TGTGCCAGCAGTTTAGGACTGAACAATCAGCCCCAGCATTTT. Translation: CASSLGLNNQPQHF.

The rearrangement joins TRBV6-1 to TRBJ1-1; D gene unclear. The V gene's germline CDR1 is MNHNS and CDR2 SASEGT. V was clipped by 0 bases and J by 1 base, with 12 bases between them. The CDR3 is 16 residues long. The CDR3: CASSEAWEGPNTEAFF. Here the CDR3 DNA reads TGTGCCAGCAGTGAAGCATGGGAGGGTCCGAACACTGAAGCTTTCTTT.

This clonotype has ten or more counts. The genes are TRBV12-3 or TRBV12-4 and TRBJ1-6; D remains unclear. This CDR3 spans 13 amino acids. Trimming cost V 8 bases and J 4 bases, with 9 bases left between them. This chain's CDR3 is CASRVGYNSPLHF. In nucleotides, the CDR3 is TGTGCCAGCCGGGTCGGGTATAATTCACCCCTCCACTTT.

There are many counts of this clonotype. The junction does not match germline at one end; this may be a read error. V is TRBV27 and J is TRBJ2-7; D gene ambiguous. Per germline, CDR1 MNHEY and CDR2 SMNVEV (reference sequence). This CDR3 region has 15 residues. CDR3 sequence (DNA): TGTGCCAGCCGCCAAACCTGGGCAAAATCCTACGTGCAGTACTTC. It yields the protein CASRQTWAKSYVQYF.

This clonotype was observed at least ten times. The gene calls are TRBV4-1 and TRBJ2-5; maybe TRBD2 (6 bases). The CDR3 is 16 amino acids. V lost 4 bases, J lost 7 bases, and 22 bases lay in between. CDR1 is MGHRA and CDR2 is YSYEKL in the germline V gene. The CDR3 DNA follows: TGCGCCAGCAGCCCGTCACGCTCCCGGGGGTTTATGACCCAGTACTTC. Translation gives CASSPSRSRGFMTQYF.

This clonotype was picked up many times. The rearrangement joins TRBV10-3 to TRBJ1-3; a weak D match, TRBD1 (5 bases). Germline V gene sequence: CDR1 ENHRY, CDR2 SYGVKD. Trimming cost V 7 bases and J 0 bases, with 13 bases left between them. The CDR3 has 15 amino acids. As DNA, the CDR3 is TGTGCCATCAACGGGGACGGTCGCTCTGGAAACACCATATATTTT. Translated, it gives CAINGDGRSGNTIYF.

In this sample, this clonotype turned up a few times. The genes are TRBV5-1 and TRBJ2-2; D is possibly TRBD2 (6 bases). Per the germline V gene, CDR1 is SGHRS and CDR2 is YFSETQ. The CDR3 is 16 residues long. V was pared by 0 bases and J by 1 base, with 10 bases between. Here the CDR3 reads CASSLVRERNTGELFF. The CDR3 DNA reads as TGCGCCAGCAGCTTGGTGCGGGAAAGGAACACCGGGGAGCTGTTTTTT.

This clonotype was seen at least ten times. V usage is TRBV12-3 or TRBV12-4 and J usage is TRBJ2-5; 12 bases are shared with TRBD2. The CDR3 is made up of 16 amino acids. V was pared by 2 bases and J by 4 bases, with 5 bases of the junction left unmatched. The CDR3 coding sequence is TGTGCCAGCAGTTTAAGAACTAGCGGGAGGAGAGAGACCCAGTACTTC. It is translated as CASSLRTSGRRETQYF.

This clonotype has at least ten counts. The chain is built from TRBV6-2 or TRBV6-3 and TRBJ1-2; D is undetermined. Germline V gives CDR1 MNHEY, CDR2 SVGEGT. V was trimmed by 6 bases and J by 10 bases, leaving 18 bases between them. CDR3 length: 13 residues. For the CDR3, the DNA is TGTGCCAGCAGGAGCTCGCGGGCCGTGGTCTACACCTTC. Translating gives CASRSSRAVVYTF.

This clonotype appeared many times. V and J are TRBV9 and TRBJ1-2; maybe TRBD1 (5 bases). The CDR3 covers 17 residues. V lost 0 bases and J lost 3, with 18 bases in between. Per the germline V gene, CDR1 is SGDLS and CDR2 is YYNGEE. The CDR3 DNA reads TGTGCCAGCAGCGTAGAACAGGAACCTAAGTCCGACTATGGCTACACCTTC. It is translated as CASSVEQEPKSDYGYTF.

This clonotype was recorded many times. V is TRBV6-2 or TRBV6-3 and J is TRBJ2-2; 10 nucleotides line up with TRBD1. From germline, CDR1 is MNHEY and CDR2 SVGEGT. The trim removed 8 bases at V and 5 bases at J, leaving 8 bases unmatched. The length of the CDR3 is 15 residues. This CDR3 reads CASGLTGGGTGELFF. CDR3 nucleotides: TGTGCCAGCGGACTGACAGGGGGCGGTACCGGGGAGCTGTTTTTT.

This clonotype was seen at least ten times. The rearrangement joins TRBV29-1 to TRBJ1-2; 12 bases agree with TRBD1. Trimming at V came to 0 bases and at J to 5 bases, leaving 7 bases not matched to a gene. CDR1 and CDR2 (germline): SQVTM, ANQGSEA. The CDR3 length is 16 residues. DNA for the CDR3: TGCAGCGTTGAAGATCGAGGGACAGGGGGCGATTATGGCTACACCTTC. Translation: CSVEDRGTGGDYGYTF.

In this sample, this clonotype turned up many times. This rearrangement joins TRBV5-1 to TRBJ2-5, with 7 bases fitting TRBD1. Germline V gene lookup returns CDR1 SGHRS and CDR2 YFSETQ. J gave up 5 bases and V 4 bases, and 5 bases lay outside the gene matches. This CDR3 has 13 residues. This CDR3 is CASSPTGIETQYF. The CDR3 DNA reads as TGCGCCAGCAGCCCGACAGGGATCGAGACCCAGTACTTC.